This T cell receptor beta chain was obtained from a study of cytomegalovirus exposure and HLA in healthy donors. Profiled with immunoSEQ multiplex PCR; TCRdb holds only in-frame clones, not every one. The sample includes over 50,000 clones, 90% to 96% of them seen just once. Trimming left V 4 bases short and J 2 bases short, with 12 bases between. CDR1 and CDR2 (germline): SGHNT, YYREEE (reference sequence). CDR3 size: 14 residues. Sequenced input: PBMCs. The sequence came from a woman younger than 35 in good health and CMV-seronegative. V is TRBV5-4 and J is TRBJ1-2; D gene uncertain. The CDR3 DNA sequence: TGTGCCAGCAGCCCCCAAGAAAGCAACTATGGCTACACCTTC. It is translated as CASSPQESNYGYTF. The complete variable domain, with remaining parts taken from reference TRBV5-4 and TRBJ1-2, reads ETGVTQSPTHLIKTRGQQVTLRCSSQSGHNTVSWYQQALGQGPQFIFQYYREEENGRGNFPPRFSGLQFPNYSSELNVNALELDDSALYLCASSPQESNYGYTFGSGTRLTVV.